The T cell receptor beta chain under discussion was sequenced for a study of blood T cell repertoires in COVID-19. Study-wide context: Italy, Spain and the United States were the sources of the convalescent and acute COVID-19 samples. Nucleic acid was either cDNA or gDNA, and it came from T cells, B-cell-depleted T cells, or PBMCs.

Patients in Seattle were enrolled during active infection, then followed longitudinally. The V and J ends lost 5 bases and 2 bases, in that order; junction bases with no gene match: 3. Germline V gene sequence: CDR1 KGHSH, CDR2 LQKENI. The CDR3 runs 14 residues. In the original analysis: Counts of nucleated cells, estimated from reference gene primer amplification, were obtained. Generated by immunoSEQ multiplex PCR, the TCRdb table keeps only in-frame clones and is missing some. V, J and clone size reflect that table, while D and trimming were determined from the DNA. The table has about 230,000 clones, 85% to 90% seen once.

This chain links TRBV18 with TRBJ2-7; 10 bases are shared with TRBD1. Specimen: peripheral blood. The sequence derives from a middle-aged man with COVID-19, enrolled during active disease. CDR3 region: CASSRDRGAYEQYF. CDR3 DNA: TGTGCCAGCTCAAGGGACAGGGGAGCCTACGAGCAGTACTTC.